The rows below give T cell receptor beta chains drawn from one sample of a study of cytomegalovirus exposure and HLA in healthy donors. Only in-frame clones appear in the TCRdb table, and some are missing; sequencing was by immunoSEQ multiplex PCR. The sample holds about 170,000 clones; 82% are singletons and the top ten take about 1.5%. The sequenced material came from PBMCs. The receptors were sampled from a male donor in good health and CMV-seronegative. CDR3s include the opening cysteine and the closing phenylalanine or tryptophan. Each record gives: J gene, clone size, V gene, D gene, CDR3 DNA, CDR3 protein. D genes are given only for firm matches. Clone size is given for some rows only: seen once, a few or many times, or a class if the clone is expanded.

>TRBJ2-2|NA|TRBV19|NA
TGTGCCAGTAGTAGCGCCGGGGAGCTGTTTTTT
CASSSAGELFF
>TRBJ2-3|NA|TRBV29-1|TRBD1
TGCAGCGTTGCCCAACAGGGGGCCGCAGATACGCAGTATTTT
CSVAQQGAADTQYF
>TRBJ2-5|NA|TRBV27|NA
TGTGCCAGCAGTCCCCAGAAGGGGGGGCGGGAGACCCAGTACTTC
CASSPQKGGRETQYF
>TRBJ2-7|few|TRBV5-5|TRBD1
TGTGCCAGCAGCTTGGACACCGCAGTTCGGTCCGAACAGGGGAAGTACGAGCAGTACTTC
CASSLDTAVRSEQGKYEQYF
>TRBJ2-5|once|TRBV7-9|NA
TGTGCCAGCAGCTTAGGGGCAGGGGCGGCGGAGACCCAGTACTTC
CASSLGAGAAETQYF
>TRBJ2-7|NA|TRBV28|TRBD2
TGTGCCAGCAGATCCCAGGCAAGCGGGGGTTACGAGCAGTACTTC
CASRSQASGGYEQYF
>TRBJ1-2|NA|TRBV5-6|TRBD1
TGTGCCAGCAGCTTATCAGGGGGTAACTATGGCTACACCTTC
CASSLSGGNYGYTF
>TRBJ2-2|few|TRBV6-4|NA
TGTGCCAGCAGTGACTCGAAACTGAACACCGGGGAGCTGTTTTTT
CASSDSKLNTGELFF
>TRBJ1-1|NA|TRBV7-9|TRBD1
TGTGCCAGCAGCGACAGGGTACCCACTGAAGCTTTCTTT
CASSDRVPTEAFF
>TRBJ2-7|NA|TRBV7-2|TRBD1
TGTGCCAGCAGCAAAAGCCCAACCGGGACAGGGTGGAACGAGCAGTACTTC
CASSKSPTGTGWNEQYF
>TRBJ2-3|few|TRBV11-1|NA
TGTGCCAGCAGAAGAATGGGCGGGACTAGCACAGATACGCAGTATTTT
CASRRMGGTSTDTQYF
>TRBJ2-7|NA|TRBV7-3|TRBD2
TGTGCCAGCAGCTTATCCAGGACTAGCGGGCACGAGCAGTACTTC
CASSLSRTSGHEQYF
>TRBJ2-7|few|TRBV10-3|TRBD1
TGTGCCACCGTGACAGGGTTACACGAGCAGTACTTC
CATVTGLHEQYF
>TRBJ2-5|once|TRBV5-4|TRBD2
TGTGCCAGCAGCTTACTACTAGCGGAAGAGACCCAGTACTTC
CASSLLLAEETQYF
>TRBJ2-7|NA|TRBV5-1|NA
TGCGCCAGCAGGGAGGGATACGAGCAGTACTTC
CASREGYEQYF
>TRBJ2-2|NA|TRBV6-6|TRBD1
TGTGCCAGCAGCCGTAAGACAGGGGCCCACACCGGGGAGCTGTTTTTT
CASSRKTGAHTGELFF
>TRBJ2-7|once|TRBV27|TRBD1
TGTGCCAGCAGCTCGGGACAGGGGATCTACGAGCAGTACTTC
CASSSGQGIYEQYF
>TRBJ2-3|NA|TRBV25-1|TRBD2
TGTGCCAGTCGTGATTACGGGGGGGGCACAGATACGCAGTATTTT
CASRDYGGGTDTQYF